This TCR beta chain was found in a study of cytomegalovirus exposure and HLA in healthy donors. Whole-study findings and limits: Data from an earlier analysis indicated that most TCR beta V segments were productive either about 87% or about 30% of the time. Presence/absence results assume similar sequencing depth per donor, which may not hold. A missense DCLRE1C variant was associated with V- and J-gene trimming of TCR beta chains in a later analysis, and an independent cohort replicated the association.

The primer mix had 60 Vbeta and 13 Jbeta primers. Using immunoSEQ multiplex PCR, the repertoire was profiled, and TCRdb retains in-frame clones only, with some absent. This sample lists around 200,000 clones; its ten largest clones have roughly 0.98%. Concerning this clone: Its antigen is currently unknown.

Sequencing was carried out using PBMCs. The receptor comes from a woman between 25 and 40 years old in good health and CMV-seropositive.

The CDR3 region is CASSLEASEQYF. Here the CDR3 DNA reads TGTGCCAGCAGCTTAGAAGCAAGCGAGCAGTACTTC. This chain links TRBV7-2 with TRBJ2-7; D call uncertain. The CDR3 totals 12 residues. Germline loops: CDR1 SGHTA, CDR2 FQGNSA. V lost 1 base to trimming and J lost 6 bases, with 7 bases between them.